This T cell receptor beta chain was retrieved from a study of cytomegalovirus exposure and HLA in healthy donors. Study background: Later analysis reported that the 120 or so validation repertoires shared the platform of the 650 to 700 first-cohort repertoires.

The assay was immunoSEQ multiplex PCR, and TCRdb's table has in-frame clones only and misses some. The sample holds some 260,000 clones, about 92% seen once. V lost 0 bases to trimming and J lost 2 bases, with 10 bases between them. The CDR3 consists of 15 residues. Per germline, CDR1 SGDLS and CDR2 YYNGEE. This clonotype originated in a woman in her twenties or thirties in good health and CMV-seronegative. The material sequenced was PBMCs. The gene calls are TRBV9 and TRBJ2-3; D uncertain. The CDR3 bases are TGTGCCAGCAGCGTAGATTGGAGTCTCACAGATACGCAGTATTTT. It codes for CASSVDWSLTDTQYF.